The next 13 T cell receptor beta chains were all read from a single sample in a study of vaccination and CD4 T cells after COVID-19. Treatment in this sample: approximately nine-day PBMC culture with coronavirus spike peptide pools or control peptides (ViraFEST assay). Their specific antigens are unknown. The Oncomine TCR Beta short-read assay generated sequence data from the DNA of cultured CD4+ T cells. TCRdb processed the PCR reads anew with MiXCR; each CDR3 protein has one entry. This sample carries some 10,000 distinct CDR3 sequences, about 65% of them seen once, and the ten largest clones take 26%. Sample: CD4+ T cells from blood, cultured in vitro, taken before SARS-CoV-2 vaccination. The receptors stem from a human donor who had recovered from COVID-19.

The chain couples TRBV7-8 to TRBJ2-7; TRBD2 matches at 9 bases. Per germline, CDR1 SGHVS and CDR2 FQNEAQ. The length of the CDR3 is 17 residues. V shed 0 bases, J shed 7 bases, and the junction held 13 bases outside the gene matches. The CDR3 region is CASSLAVAGGPTGEQYF. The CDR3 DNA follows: TGTGCCAGCAGCTTAGCGGTTGCGGGAGGGCCCACGGGGGAGCAGTACTTC.

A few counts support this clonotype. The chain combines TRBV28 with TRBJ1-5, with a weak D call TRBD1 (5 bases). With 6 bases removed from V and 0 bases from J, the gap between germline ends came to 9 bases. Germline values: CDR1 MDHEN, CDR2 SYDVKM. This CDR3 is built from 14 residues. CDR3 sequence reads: CASRGAYSNQPQHF. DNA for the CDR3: TGTGCCAGCAGAGGGGCATATAGCAATCAGCCCCAGCATTTT.

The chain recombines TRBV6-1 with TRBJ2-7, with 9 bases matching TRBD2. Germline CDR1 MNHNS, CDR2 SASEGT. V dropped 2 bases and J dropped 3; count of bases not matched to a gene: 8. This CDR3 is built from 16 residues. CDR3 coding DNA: TGTGCCAGCAGTGAATCGGGTAGCGGGAGATACTACGAGCAGTACTTC. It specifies CASSESGSGRYYEQYF.

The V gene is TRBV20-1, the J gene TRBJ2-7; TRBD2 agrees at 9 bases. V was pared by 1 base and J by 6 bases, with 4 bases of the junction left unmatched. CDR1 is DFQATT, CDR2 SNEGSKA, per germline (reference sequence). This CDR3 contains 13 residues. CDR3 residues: CSARVAGASEQYF. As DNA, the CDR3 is TGCAGTGCTAGAGTAGCGGGAGCAAGCGAGCAGTACTTC.

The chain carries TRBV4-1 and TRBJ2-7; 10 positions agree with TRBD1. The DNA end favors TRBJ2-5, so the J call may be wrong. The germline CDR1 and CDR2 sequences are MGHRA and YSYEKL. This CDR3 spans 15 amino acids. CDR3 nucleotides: TGCGCCAGCAGCCGGGACAGGGGTTTTCAAGAGACCCAGTACTTC. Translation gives CASSRDRGFQETQYF.

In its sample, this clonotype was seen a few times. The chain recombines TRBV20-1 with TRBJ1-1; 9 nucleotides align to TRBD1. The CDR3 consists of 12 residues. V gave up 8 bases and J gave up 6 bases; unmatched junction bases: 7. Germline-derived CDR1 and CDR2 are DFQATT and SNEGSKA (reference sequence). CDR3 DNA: TGCAGTACCCGACAGGGGGTCGCTGAAGCTTTCTTT. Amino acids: CSTRQGVAEAFF.

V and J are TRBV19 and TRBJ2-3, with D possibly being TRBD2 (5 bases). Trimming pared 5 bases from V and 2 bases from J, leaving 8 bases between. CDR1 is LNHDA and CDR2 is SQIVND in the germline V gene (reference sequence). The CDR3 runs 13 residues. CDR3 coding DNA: TGTGCCAGTAGTGCGGACTTCACAGATACGCAGTATTTT. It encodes CASSADFTDTQYF. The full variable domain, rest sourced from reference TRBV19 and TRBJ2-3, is DGGITQSPKYLFRKEGQNVTLSCEQNLNHDAMYWYRQDPGQGLRLIYYSQIVNDFQKGDIAEGYSVSREKKESFPLTVTSAQKNPTAFYLCASSADFTDTQYFGPGTRLTVL.

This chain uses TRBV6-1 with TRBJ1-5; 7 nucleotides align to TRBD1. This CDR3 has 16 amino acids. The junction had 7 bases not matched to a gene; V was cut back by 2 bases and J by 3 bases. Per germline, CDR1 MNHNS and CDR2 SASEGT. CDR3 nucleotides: TGTGCCAGCAGTGAAAAGGGGGCGGGGGCCAATCAGCCCCAGCATTTT. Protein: CASSEKGAGANQPQHF.

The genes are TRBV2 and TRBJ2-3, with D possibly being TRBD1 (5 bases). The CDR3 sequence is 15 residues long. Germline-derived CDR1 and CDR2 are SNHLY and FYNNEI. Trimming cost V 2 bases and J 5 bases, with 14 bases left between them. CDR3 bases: TGTGCCAGCAGTGAAAGGGGCGTATTAGGAGATACGCAGTATTTT. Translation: CASSERGVLGDTQYF. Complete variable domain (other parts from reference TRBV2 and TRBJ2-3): EPEVTQTPSHQVTQMGQEVILRCVPISNHLYFYWYRQILGQKVEFLVSFYNNEISEKSEIFDDQFSVERPDGSNFTLKIRSTKLEDSAMYFCASSERGVLGDTQYFGPGTRLTVL.

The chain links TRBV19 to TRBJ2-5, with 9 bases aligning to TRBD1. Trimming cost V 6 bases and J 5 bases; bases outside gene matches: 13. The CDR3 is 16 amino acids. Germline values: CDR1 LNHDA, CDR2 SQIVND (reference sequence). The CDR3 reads CASRQTNRGLLETQYF. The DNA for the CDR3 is TGTGCCAGTAGGCAGACCAACAGGGGGCTTTTGGAGACCCAGTACTTC.

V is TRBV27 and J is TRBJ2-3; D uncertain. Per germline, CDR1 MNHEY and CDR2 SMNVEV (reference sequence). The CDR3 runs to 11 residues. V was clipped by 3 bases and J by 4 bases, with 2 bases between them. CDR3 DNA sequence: TGTGCCAGCAGTTTGGCAGATACGCAGTATTTT. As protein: CASSLADTQYF.

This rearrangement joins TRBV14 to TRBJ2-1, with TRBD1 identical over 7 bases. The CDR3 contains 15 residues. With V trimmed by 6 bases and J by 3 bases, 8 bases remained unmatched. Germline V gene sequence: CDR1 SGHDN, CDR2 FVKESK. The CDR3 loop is CASSRPGQHYNEQFF. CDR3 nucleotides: TGTGCCAGCAGTCGTCCGGGACAGCACTACAATGAGCAGTTCTTC. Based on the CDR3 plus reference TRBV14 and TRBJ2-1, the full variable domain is EAGVTQFPSHSVIEKGQTVTLRCDPISGHDNLYWYRRVMGKEIKFLLHFVKESKQDESGMPNNRFLAERTGGTYSTLKVQPAELEDSGVYFCASSRPGQHYNEQFFGPGTRLTVL.

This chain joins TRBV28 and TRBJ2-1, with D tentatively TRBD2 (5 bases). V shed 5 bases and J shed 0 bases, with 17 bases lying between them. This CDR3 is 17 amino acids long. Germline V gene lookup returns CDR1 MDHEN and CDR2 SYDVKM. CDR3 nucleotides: TGTGCCAGCAGTCCTCTCTGGGCGGGTAGCTCCTACAATGAGCAGTTCTTC. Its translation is CASSPLWAGSSYNEQFF. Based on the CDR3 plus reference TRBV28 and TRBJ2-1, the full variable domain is DVKVTQSSRYLVKRTGEKVFLECVQDMDHENMFWYRQDPGLGLRLIYFSYDVKMKEKGDIPEGYSVSREKKERFSLILESASTNQTSMYLCASSPLWAGSSYNEQFFGPGTRLTVL.